This T cell receptor (beta chain) was observed in a study of a mutant IDH1 vaccine in newly diagnosed glioma. Looked up from germline, CDR1 is SGHAT and CDR2 is FQNNGV. This CDR3 has 13 residues. The V and J ends lost 0 bases and 5 bases respectively, with 7 bases between them. On this clone itself: The antigen remains unidentified.

Clones were read by immunoSEQ multiplex PCR, and TCRdb kept only the in-frame ones, dropping some. Of 60,000 or so clones in the sample, approximately 84% were seen once. The sample's time point: week 23, last vaccination. Vaccination used 300 ug of mutant IDH1 20-mer peptide per dose, with topical imiquimod. Study-level findings and limits: Across multiple MHC alleles, 80% to 95% of patients had vaccine-induced responses.

The sample consisted of PBMCs, taken from a glioma patient whose treatment included an IDH1 peptide vaccine. The TCR originated in a young man with glioma. V usage is TRBV11-2 and J usage is TRBJ2-5; no reliable D call. CDR3 region: CASSLEVMETQYF. The CDR3 DNA is TGTGCCAGCAGCTTAGAAGTAATGGAGACCCAGTACTTC.